One sample yielded the 6 T cell receptor beta chains listed below, sequenced in a study of shared clonotypes between healthy human individuals. Naive CD8 isolation took CD45RO-negative cells positively selected for CCR7 and excluded terminally differentiated effector memory CD45RA+ cells. TCRdb's copy holds only in-frame clones and misses some; the assay was immunoSEQ multiplex PCR. The sample has about 2 million clones, less than 95% seen once; the top ten hold 1.2%. The sample comprised naive CD8+ T cells sorted from blood. These receptors were obtained from a man younger than 35 in good health.

V usage is TRBV7-9 and J usage is TRBJ2-3; D gene uncertain. The CDR3 covers 13 residues. CDR1 SEHNR and CDR2 FQNEAQ come from the germline V gene (reference sequence). The germline V and J ends were trimmed by 2 bases and 3 bases, with 6 bases remaining between them. The CDR3 nucleotides read TGTGCCAGCAGCTTACAGGAGACAGATACGCAGTATTTT. It yields the protein CASSLQETDTQYF.

Only one count was recorded for this clone. J is TRBJ1-2 and V is TRBV9; a weak D match, TRBD1 (6 bases). The germline V gene has CDR1 SGDLS and CDR2 YYNGEE. The V and J ends lost 2 bases and 0 bases respectively, with 11 bases between them. The CDR3 loop spans 15 amino acids. The CDR3 reads CASSVRTVPNYGYTF. CDR3 sequence (DNA): TGTGCCAGCAGCGTCCGGACAGTCCCTAACTATGGCTACACCTTC.

This chain joins TRBV27 and TRBJ2-7; TRBD1 matches 9 bases. The germline gives CDR1 MNHEY, CDR2 SMNVEV (reference sequence). J was trimmed by 5 bases and V by 5 bases; bases with no gene match: 16. CDR3 length equals 17 residues. The CDR3 region has the DNA TGTGCCAGCAGTCCTCTGTTTGGACAGGGGAGTTGGAACGAGCAGTACTTC. Its translation is CASSPLFGQGSWNEQYF.

The V and J genes are TRBV7-9 and TRBJ1-1, with TRBD1 matching over 7 bases. Trimming took 3 bases from V and 3 from J; bases not matched to a gene: 7. The CDR3 has 15 amino acids. Germline V gene lookup returns CDR1 SEHNR and CDR2 FQNEAQ (reference sequence). CDR3 protein: CASSFAQGGYTEAFF. CDR3 in DNA: TGTGCCAGCAGCTTTGCGCAGGGGGGTTACACTGAAGCTTTCTTT.

The chain carries TRBV13 and TRBJ2-1; 10 bases agree with TRBD2. Trimming at V came to 0 bases and at J to 2 bases, leaving 10 bases not matched to a gene. The germline gives CDR1 PRHDT, CDR2 FYEKMQ (reference sequence). This CDR3 is 19 amino acids long. CDR3 DNA sequence: TGTGCCAGCAGCTTAGGGTACTCAGCGGGAGGGCCTCCCTACAATGAGCAGTTCTTC. It specifies CASSLGYSAGGPPYNEQFF.

The chain is built from TRBV27 and TRBJ1-5; TRBD1 might be the D (6 bases). CDR1 is MNHEY, CDR2 SMNVEV, per germline (reference sequence). The V gene lost 3 bases and the J gene lost 7 bases, with 13 bases spanning the gap. This CDR3 contains 14 residues. CDR3 residues: CASSFRGALQPQHF. CDR3 sequence (DNA): TGTGCCAGCAGTTTTCGGGGGGCTTTGCAGCCCCAGCATTTT.